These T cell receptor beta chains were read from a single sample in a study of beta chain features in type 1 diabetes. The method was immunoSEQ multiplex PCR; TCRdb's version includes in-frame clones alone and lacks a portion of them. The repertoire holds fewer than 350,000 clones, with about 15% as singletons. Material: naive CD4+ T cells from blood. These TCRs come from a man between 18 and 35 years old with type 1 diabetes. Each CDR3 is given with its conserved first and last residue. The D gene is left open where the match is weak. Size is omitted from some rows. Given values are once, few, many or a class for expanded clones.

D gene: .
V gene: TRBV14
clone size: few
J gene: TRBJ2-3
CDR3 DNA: TGTGCCAGCAGCCCACTCGTCACAGATACGCAGTATTTT
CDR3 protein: CASSPLVTDTQYF

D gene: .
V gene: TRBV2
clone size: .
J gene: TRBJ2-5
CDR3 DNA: TGTGCCAGCAGGGGGACTGGCGGGGAGACCCAGTACTTC
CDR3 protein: CASRGTGGETQYF

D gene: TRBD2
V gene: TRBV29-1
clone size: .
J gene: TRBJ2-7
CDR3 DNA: TGCAGCGTTGGTCTAGCGGGCCCTCCGGGGAACGAGCAGTACTTC
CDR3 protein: CSVGLAGPPGNEQYF

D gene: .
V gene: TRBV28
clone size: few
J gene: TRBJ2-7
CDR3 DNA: TGTGCCAGCAGTTTACCGGGGGAGCAGTACTTC
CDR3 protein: CASSLPGEQYF

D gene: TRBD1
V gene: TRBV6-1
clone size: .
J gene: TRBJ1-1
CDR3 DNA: TGTGCCAGCAGAGGACAGGGGGCTTCGAACACTGAAGCTTTCTTT
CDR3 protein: CASRGQGASNTEAFF

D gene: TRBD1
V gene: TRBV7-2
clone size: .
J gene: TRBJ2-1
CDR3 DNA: TGTGCCAGCAGCGGCCTCCAAGGGGGCGCGGCGTACTACAATGAGCAGTTCTTC
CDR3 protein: CASSGLQGGAAYYNEQFF

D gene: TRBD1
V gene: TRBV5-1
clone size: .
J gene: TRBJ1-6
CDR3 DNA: TGCGCCACCCGCGGACAGGGTGATAATTCACCCCTCCACTTT
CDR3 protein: CATRGQGDNSPLHF

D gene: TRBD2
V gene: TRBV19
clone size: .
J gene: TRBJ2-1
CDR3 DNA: TGTGCCAGTAGTATAACTAGCGGGAGGTACAATGAGCAGTTCTTC
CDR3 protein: CASSITSGRYNEQFF

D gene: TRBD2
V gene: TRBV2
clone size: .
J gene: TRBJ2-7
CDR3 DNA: TGTGCCAGCAGTGGGACTAGCGGGAAATTGGAGCAGTACTTC
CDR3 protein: CASSGTSGKLEQYF

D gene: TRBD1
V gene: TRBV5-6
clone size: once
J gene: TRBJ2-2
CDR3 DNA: TGTGCCAGCAGCCGGGACAGGCACACCGGGGAGCTGTTTTTT
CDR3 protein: CASSRDRHTGELFF

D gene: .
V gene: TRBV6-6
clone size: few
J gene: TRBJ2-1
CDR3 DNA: TGTGCCAGCAGGGGGGCTAGCCGGGGCGATGAGCAGTTCTTC
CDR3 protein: CASRGASRGDEQFF

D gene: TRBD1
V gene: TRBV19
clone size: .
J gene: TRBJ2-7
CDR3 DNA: TGTGCCAGTAGTATCGGCCCACCAGGGGGCGAGCAGTACTTC
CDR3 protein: CASSIGPPGGEQYF

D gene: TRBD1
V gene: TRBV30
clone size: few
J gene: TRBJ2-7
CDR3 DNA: TGTGCCTGGACCGGGACAGGGGTATACGAGCAGTACTTC
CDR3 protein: CAWTGTGVYEQYF

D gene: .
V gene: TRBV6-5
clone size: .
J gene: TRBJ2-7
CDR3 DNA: TGTGCCAGCAGTTACTCGGGAGGGGGCGAGCAGTACTTC
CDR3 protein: CASSYSGGGEQYF

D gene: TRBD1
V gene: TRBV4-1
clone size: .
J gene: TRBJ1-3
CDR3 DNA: TGCGCCGGAGCAGGGGGAAACTCTGGAAACACCATATATTTT
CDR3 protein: CAGAGGNSGNTIYF

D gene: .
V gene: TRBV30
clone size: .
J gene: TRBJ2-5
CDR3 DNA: TGTGCCTGGAGTACAGGACAAACACACCGGGAGACCCAGTACTTC
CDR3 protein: CAWSTGQTHRETQYF

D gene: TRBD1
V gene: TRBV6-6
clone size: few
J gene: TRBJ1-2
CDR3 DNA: TGTGCCAGCACCCGCCGCGACAGGGATCGAGTCTATGGCTACACCTTC
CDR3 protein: CASTRRDRDRVYGYTF

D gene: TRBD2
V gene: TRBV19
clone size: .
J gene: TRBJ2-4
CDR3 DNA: TGTGCCAGTAGAGGACTTCAGGGAGGGTTAGACATTCAGTACTTC
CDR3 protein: CASRGLQGGLDIQYF

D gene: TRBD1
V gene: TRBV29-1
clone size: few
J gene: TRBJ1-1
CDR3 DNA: TGCAGCGTTGTTTTACCGGGACAGGGAGAAACTGAAGCTTTCTTT
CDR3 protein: CSVVLPGQGETEAFF

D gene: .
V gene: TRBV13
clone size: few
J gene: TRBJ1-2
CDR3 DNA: TGTGCCAGCAGCTCCAGGGAGGATGGCTACACCTTC
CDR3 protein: CASSSREDGYTF

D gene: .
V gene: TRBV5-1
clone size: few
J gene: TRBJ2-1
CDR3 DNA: TGCGCCAGCAGCCGGGAAGGCGGGACCCTCGGTGAGCAGTTCTTC
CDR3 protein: CASSREGGTLGEQFF

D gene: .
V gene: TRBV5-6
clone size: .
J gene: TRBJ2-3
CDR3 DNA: TGTGCCAGCAGCTTGGAGAGGCGGGACGGCACAGATACGCAGTATTTT
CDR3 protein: CASSLERRDGTDTQYF

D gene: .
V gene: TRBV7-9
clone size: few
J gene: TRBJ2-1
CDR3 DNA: TGTGCCAGCAGCTTAACGAGGGCCAGGGGTGAGCAGTTCTTC
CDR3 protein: CASSLTRARGEQFF

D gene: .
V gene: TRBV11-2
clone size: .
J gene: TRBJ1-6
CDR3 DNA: TGTGCCAGCAGCTACCCCGGGAATTCACCCCTCCACTTT
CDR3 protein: CASSYPGNSPLHF

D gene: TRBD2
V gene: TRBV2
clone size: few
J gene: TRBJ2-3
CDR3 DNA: TGTGCCAGCAGTCTAGCGGGAGATACAGATACGCAGTATTTT
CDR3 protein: CASSLAGDTDTQYF

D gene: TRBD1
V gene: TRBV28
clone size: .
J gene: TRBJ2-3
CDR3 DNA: TGTGCCAGCAGCATGACAGGGGCAGATACGCAGTATTTT
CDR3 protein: CASSMTGADTQYF

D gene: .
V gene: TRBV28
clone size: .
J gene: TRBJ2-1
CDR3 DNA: TGTGCCAGCAGTTGGAACCCCGGGGGGCCGAATGAGCAGTTCTTC
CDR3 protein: CASSWNPGGPNEQFF

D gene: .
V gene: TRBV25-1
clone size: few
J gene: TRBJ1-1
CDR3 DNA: TGTGCCAGCAGAATATCAGGGATGAACACTGAAGCTTTCTTT
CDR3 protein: CASRISGMNTEAFF

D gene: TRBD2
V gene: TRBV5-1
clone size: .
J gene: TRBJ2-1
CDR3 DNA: TGCGCCAGCAGCCCCGGGGGGGACAATGAGCAGTTCTTC
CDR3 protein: CASSPGGDNEQFF

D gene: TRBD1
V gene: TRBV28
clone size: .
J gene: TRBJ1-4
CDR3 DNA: TGTGCCAGCAGTCTTCAGGGGGCCATTGGTAAACTGTTTTTT
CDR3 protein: CASSLQGAIGKLFF